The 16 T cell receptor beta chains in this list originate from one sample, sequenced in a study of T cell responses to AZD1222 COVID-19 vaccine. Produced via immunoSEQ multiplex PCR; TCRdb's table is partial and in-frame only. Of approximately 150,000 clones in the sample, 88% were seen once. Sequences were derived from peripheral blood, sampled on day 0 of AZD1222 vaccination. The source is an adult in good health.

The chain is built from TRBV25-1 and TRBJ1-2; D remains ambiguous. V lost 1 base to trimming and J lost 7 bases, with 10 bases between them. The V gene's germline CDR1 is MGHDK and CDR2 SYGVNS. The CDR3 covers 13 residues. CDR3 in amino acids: CASSELGHRGYTF. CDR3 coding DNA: TGTGCCAGCAGTGAATTAGGGCATCGTGGCTACACCTTC.

The CDR3 DNA sequence: TGTGCCAGCAGTGGGGAAGACACTGGGGCCAACGTCCTGACTTTC. It translates to CASSGEDTGANVLTF. The rearrangement joins TRBV2 to TRBJ2-6; D ambiguous. The germline V and J ends were trimmed by 4 bases and 2 bases, with 9 bases remaining between them. Per the germline V gene, CDR1 is SNHLY and CDR2 is FYNNEI. The CDR3 is 15 residues long.

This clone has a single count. CDR3 protein: CASSQVLEGSYNSPLHF. The CDR3 DNA reads TGTGCCAGCAGCCAAGTTTTAGAAGGATCCTATAATTCACCCCTCCACTTT. The gene calls are TRBV3-1 (or the pseudogene TRBV3-2) and TRBJ1-6, with no clear D. Germline-derived CDR1 and CDR2 are LGHDT and YNNKEL (reference sequence). The CDR3 totals 17 residues. V was trimmed by 1 base and J by 1 base, leaving 11 bases between them.

The chain's CDR3 is CASSFGGGDRRGYTF. In nucleotides, the CDR3 is TGTGCCAGCAGCTTTGGAGGAGGGGATCGAAGGGGCTACACCTTC. The V and J genes are TRBV3-1 (or the pseudogene TRBV3-2) and TRBJ1-2; maybe TRBD1 (5 bases). Trimming took off 5 bases at V and 8 bases at J, with 21 bases between the two ends. Germline values: CDR1 LGHDT, CDR2 YNNKEL (reference sequence). This CDR3 spans 15 amino acids.

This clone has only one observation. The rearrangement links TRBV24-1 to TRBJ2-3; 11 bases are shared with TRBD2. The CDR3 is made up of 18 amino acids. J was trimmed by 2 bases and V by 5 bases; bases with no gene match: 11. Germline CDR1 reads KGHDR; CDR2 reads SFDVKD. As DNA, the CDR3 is TGTGCCACCAGTGGGGGAATGGCTAGCGGGAGGCACACAGATACGCAGTATTTT. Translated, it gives CATSGGMASGRHTDTQYF.

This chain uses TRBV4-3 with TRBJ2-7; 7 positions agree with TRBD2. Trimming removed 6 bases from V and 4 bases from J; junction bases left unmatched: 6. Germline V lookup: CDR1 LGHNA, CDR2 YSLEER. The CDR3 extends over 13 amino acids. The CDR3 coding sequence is TGCGCCAGCAGTCTCGCGGGGGAATACGAGCAGTACTTC. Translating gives CASSLAGEYEQYF.

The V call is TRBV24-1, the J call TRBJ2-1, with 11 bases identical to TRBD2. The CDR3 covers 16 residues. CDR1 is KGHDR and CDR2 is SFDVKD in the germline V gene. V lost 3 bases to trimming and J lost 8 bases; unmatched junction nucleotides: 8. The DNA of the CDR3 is TGTGCCACCAGTGATCCAGTAGCGGGAGGGCCCGATGAGCAGTTCTTC. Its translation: CATSDPVAGGPDEQFF.

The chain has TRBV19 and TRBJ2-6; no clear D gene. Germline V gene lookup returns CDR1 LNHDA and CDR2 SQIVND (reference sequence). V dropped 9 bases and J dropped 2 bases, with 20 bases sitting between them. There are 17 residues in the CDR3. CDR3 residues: CASLHLASDTGANVLTF. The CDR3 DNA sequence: TGTGCCAGCCTTCACCTCGCCAGTGACACTGGGGCCAACGTCCTGACTTTC.

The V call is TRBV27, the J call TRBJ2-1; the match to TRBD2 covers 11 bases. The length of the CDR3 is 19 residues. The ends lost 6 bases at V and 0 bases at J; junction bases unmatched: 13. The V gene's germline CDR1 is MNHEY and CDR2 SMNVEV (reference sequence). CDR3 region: CASSPQAASGRSSYNEQFF. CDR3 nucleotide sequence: TGTGCCAGCAGCCCCCAAGCGGCTAGCGGGAGGAGCTCCTACAATGAGCAGTTCTTC.

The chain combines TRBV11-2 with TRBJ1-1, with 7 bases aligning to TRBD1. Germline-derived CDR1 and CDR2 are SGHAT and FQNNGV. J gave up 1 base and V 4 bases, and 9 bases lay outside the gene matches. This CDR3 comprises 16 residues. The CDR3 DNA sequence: TGTGCCAGCAGCTCCACAGGGGCGCCCGGGAACACTGAAGCTTTCTTT. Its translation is CASSSTGAPGNTEAFF.

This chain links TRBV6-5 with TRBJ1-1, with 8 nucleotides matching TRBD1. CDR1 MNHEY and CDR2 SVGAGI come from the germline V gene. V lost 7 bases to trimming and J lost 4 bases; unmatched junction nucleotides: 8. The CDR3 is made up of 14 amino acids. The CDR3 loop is CASTPDRGVTEAFF. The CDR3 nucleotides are TGTGCCAGCACCCCCGACAGGGGAGTCACTGAAGCTTTCTTT.

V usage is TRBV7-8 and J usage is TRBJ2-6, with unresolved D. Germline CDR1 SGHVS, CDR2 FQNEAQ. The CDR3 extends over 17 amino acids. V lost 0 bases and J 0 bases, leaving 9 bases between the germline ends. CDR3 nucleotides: TGTGCCAGCAGCTTAGCGGGGATTCTCTCTGGGGCCAACGTCCTGACTTTC. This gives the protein CASSLAGILSGANVLTF.

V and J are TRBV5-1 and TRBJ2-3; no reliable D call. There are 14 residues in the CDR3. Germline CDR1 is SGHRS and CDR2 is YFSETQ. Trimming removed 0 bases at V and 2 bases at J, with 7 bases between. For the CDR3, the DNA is TGCGCCAGCAGCTTGGCCGGGTACACAGATACGCAGTATTTT. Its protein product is CASSLAGYTDTQYF.

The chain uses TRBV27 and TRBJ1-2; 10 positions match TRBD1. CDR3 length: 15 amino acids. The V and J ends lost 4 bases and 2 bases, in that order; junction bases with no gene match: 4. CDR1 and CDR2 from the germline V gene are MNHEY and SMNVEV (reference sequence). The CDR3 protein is CASSSGTGANYGYTF. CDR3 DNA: TGTGCCAGCAGTTCAGGGACAGGGGCAAACTATGGCTACACCTTC.

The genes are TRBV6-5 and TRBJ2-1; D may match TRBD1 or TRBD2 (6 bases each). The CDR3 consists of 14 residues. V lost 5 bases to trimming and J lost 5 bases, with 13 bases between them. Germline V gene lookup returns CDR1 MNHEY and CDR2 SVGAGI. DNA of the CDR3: TGTGCCAGCAGTAAGGGGGGCTACCACAATGAGCAGTTCTTC. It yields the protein CASSKGGYHNEQFF.

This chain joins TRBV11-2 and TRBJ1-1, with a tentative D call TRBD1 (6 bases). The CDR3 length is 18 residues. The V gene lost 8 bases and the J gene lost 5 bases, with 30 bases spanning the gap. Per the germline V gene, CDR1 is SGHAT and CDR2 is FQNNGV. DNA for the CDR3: TGTGCCAGCGACCGAAATGGGGGGCAGGGCGTAGGGAAAACTGAAGCTTTCTTT. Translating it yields CASDRNGGQGVGKTEAFF.